This is a list of T cell receptor beta chains from one sample in a study of blood T cells in healthy people across ages. In TCRdb, the 5' RACE reads were re-called with MiXCR into one record per CDR3 protein. There are about 1 million distinct CDR3 sequences in the sample; less than 50% occur only once, and 18% lies in the top ten. The sequenced sample consisted of blood. Every receptor here comes from a woman in her sixties or seventies in good health. The conserved cysteine and the conserved F or W are not part of the CDR3 here. A D gene is named only where the DNA matches it firmly. Clone size is shown for a subset of rows, as once, few, many or a class of expanded clone.

size	D	V	J	CDR3
NA	NA	TRBV6-5	TRBJ2-1	ASGMGNEQF
NA	TRBD1	TRBV5-6	TRBJ2-7	ASSPGQGWIYEQY
few	NA	TRBV28	TRBJ1-6	ASSLLAGQVYNSPLH
few	TRBD2	TRBV7-2	TRBJ2-3	ASSFGTSGPLTQY
once	NA	TRBV29-1	TRBJ2-6	SVPGRPYSGASVLT
NA	TRBD2	TRBV19	NA	ASSKGLAGRRGVGNEQY
NA	NA	TRBV20-1	TRBJ1-1	SAYSQRDRRTEAF
NA	NA	TRBV5-1	TRBJ2-7	ASSSATRVLSSYEQY
NA	NA	TRBV28	TRBJ2-7	ASSFYGGGNEQY
NA	TRBD2	TRBV3-1	TRBJ2-6	ASSRTSSGTNVLT
NA	NA	TRBV27	NA	ATLTGPREQF
NA	NA	TRBV12-3/TRBV12-4	TRBJ1-5	ASTQGTSNRPQH
few	TRBD1	TRBV6-6	TRBJ2-7	ASSYVGQGAYEQY
few	TRBD2	TRBV24-1	TRBJ2-1	ATSGLTSGRYNEQF
NA	NA	TRBV7-9	TRBJ2-1	ASRPQTGNEQF
few	TRBD1	TRBV29-1	TRBJ2-7	SGGRQGARFEQY
NA	NA	TRBV25-1	TRBJ1-4	ASRDKGKLF
NA	NA	TRBV20-1	TRBJ2-4	SAKAGFAKNIQY
NA	NA	TRBV21-1	TRBJ2-7	ASSKPGTSGHYEQY
NA	TRBD1	TRBV12-3/TRBV12-4	TRBJ1-4	ASQGVRGDEKLF
few	NA	TRBV29-1	TRBJ2-1	SVSRNEQF
NA	NA	TRBV7-8	TRBJ2-1	ASSPPGNNEQF
NA	NA	TRBV4-2	NA	ASSQEGSIYEQY
NA	TRBD1	TRBV28	TRBJ1-2	ASRSTGGTGALTSYGYT
NA	NA	TRBV28	TRBJ2-1	ASSLRRVSYNEQF
NA	NA	TRBV27	TRBJ1-3	ASSLTPPSGNTIY
NA	NA	TRBV18	TRBJ2-3	ASSPEAVSDTQY
NA	NA	TRBV10-3	TRBJ2-1	ATTARPTGETQF
NA	NA	TRBV30	NA	AWGGSGHPIETQY
NA	NA	TRBV4-1	TRBJ2-3	ASSQDRASEGTDTQY
NA	NA	TRBV7-8	NA	ASSLSSGGSWIYEQY
NA	TRBD1	TRBV10-3	TRBJ1-2	AISEPDRGNYGYT
NA	TRBD1	TRBV20-1	TRBJ1-2	SATPGGAYGTGYGYT
NA	NA	TRBV5-5	TRBJ1-2	ANSLKLGGEVGYT
few	NA	TRBV7-6	TRBJ2-3	ASSLPGASTDTQY
NA	NA	TRBV27	TRBJ2-7	ASSSRGLYGQY
NA	NA	TRBV3-1	TRBJ2-3	ASSQEMSYSTDTQY